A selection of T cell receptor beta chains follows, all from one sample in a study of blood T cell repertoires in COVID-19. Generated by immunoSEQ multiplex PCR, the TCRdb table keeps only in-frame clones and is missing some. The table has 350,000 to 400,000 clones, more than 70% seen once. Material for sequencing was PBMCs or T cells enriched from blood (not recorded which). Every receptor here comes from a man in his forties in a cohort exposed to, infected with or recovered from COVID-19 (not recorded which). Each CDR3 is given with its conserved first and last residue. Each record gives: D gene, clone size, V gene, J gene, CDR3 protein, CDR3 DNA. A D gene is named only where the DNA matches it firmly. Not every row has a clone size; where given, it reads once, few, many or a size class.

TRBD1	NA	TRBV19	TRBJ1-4	CASSFWTGGQDEKLFF	TGTGCCAGTAGTTTTTGGACAGGGGGCCAGGATGAAAAACTGTTTTTT
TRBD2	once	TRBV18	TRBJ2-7	CASSPSGRLSEQYF	TGTGCCAGCTCACCTAGCGGGAGACTAAGCGAGCAGTACTTC
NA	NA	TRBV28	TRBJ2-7	CAARRAYEQYF	TGTGCGGCGAGGAGGGCCTACGAGCAGTACTTC
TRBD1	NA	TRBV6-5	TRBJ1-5	CATRGAGWDQPQHF	TGTGCCACCAGGGGGGCGGGTTGGGATCAGCCCCAGCATTTT
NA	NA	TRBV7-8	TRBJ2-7	CASSFGQGPYEQYF	TGTGCCAGCAGCTTTGGGCAGGGGCCCTACGAGCAGTACTTC
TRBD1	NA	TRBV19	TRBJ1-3	CASSRTGGNTIYF	TGTGCCAGTAGTCGGACAGGGGGGAACACCATATATTTT
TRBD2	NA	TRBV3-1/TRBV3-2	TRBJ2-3	CASSQEWTTGLAGVDTQYF	TGTGCCAGCAGCCAAGAGTGGACTACGGGACTAGCGGGAGTGGATACGCAGTATTTT
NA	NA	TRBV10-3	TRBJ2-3	CAIIPTRGNSSTDTQYF	TGTGCCATCATTCCGACCAGAGGAAACTCTAGCACAGATACGCAGTATTTT
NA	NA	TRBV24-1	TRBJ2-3	CATSDFGTSTDTQYF	TGTGCCACCAGTGATTTTGGGACTAGCACAGATACGCAGTATTTT
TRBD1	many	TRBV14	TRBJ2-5	CASSQTGTGVAETQYF	TGTGCCAGCAGCCAAACCGGGACAGGGGTGGCAGAGACCCAGTACTTC
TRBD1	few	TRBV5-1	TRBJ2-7	CASSLGKGQGARNEQYF	TGCGCCAGCAGCTTAGGGAAGGGGCAGGGGGCGCGGAACGAGCAGTACTTC
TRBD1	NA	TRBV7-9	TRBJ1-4	CASGVTGVGEKLFF	TGTGCCAGCGGGGTTACAGGGGTTGGTGAAAAACTGTTTTTT
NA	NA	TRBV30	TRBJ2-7	CAWTLQGSYEQYF	TGTGCCTGGACGCTTCAGGGATCATACGAGCAGTACTTC
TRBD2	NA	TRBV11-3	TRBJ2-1	CASSWTSGSGGEQFF	TGTGCCAGCAGCTGGACTAGCGGGAGTGGCGGTGAGCAGTTCTTC
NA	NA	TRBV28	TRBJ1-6	CASSFAGVGSPLHF	TGTGCCAGCAGTTTCGCGGGGGTTGGTTCACCCCTCCACTTT
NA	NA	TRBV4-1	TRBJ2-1	CASSQLQYNEQFF	TGCGCCAGCAGCCAACTTCAGTACAATGAGCAGTTCTTC
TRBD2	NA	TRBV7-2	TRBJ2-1	CASSSTSGINEQFF	TGTGCCAGCAGCTCGACTAGCGGGATAAATGAGCAGTTCTTC
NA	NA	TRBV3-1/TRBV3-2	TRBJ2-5	CASSQHNDQETQYF	TGTGCCAGCAGCCAACACAATGACCAAGAGACCCAGTACTTC
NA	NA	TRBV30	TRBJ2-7	CAWSQDTAYEQYF	TGTGCCTGGAGCCAGGACACAGCCTACGAGCAGTACTTC
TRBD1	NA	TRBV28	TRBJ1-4	CASSRQTSGGEKLFF	TGTGCCAGCAGCCGCCAAACCTCAGGGGGCGAAAAACTGTTTTTT
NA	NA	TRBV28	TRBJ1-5	CASNRRNQPQHF	TGTGCCAGCAATCGGCGGAATCAGCCCCAGCATTTT
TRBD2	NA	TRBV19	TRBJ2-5	CASSHLAGQETQYF	TGTGCCAGTAGTCACCTAGCGGGCCAAGAGACCCAGTACTTC
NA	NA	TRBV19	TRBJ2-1	CASSIRGGVINEQFF	TGTGCCAGTAGTATCCGAGGGGGAGTTATCAATGAGCAGTTCTTC
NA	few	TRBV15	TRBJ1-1	CATSRDATGFTEAFF	TGTGCCACCAGCAGAGACGCAACAGGGTTCACTGAAGCTTTCTTT
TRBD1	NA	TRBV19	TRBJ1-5	CASSLPRTGGVQPQHF	TGTGCCAGTAGTCTCCCCCGGACAGGGGGAGTGCAGCCCCAGCATTTT
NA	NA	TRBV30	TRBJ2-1	CAWSVRENEQFF	TGTGCCTGGAGCGTGAGGGAAAATGAGCAGTTCTTC
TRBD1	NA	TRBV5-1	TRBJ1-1	CASSLNRGETEAFF	TGCGCCAGCAGCTTGAACAGGGGGGAGACTGAAGCTTTCTTT
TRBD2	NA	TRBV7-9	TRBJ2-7	CASSLGTSSSYEQYF	TGTGCCAGCAGCTTGGGGACTAGCTCTTCCTACGAGCAGTACTTC
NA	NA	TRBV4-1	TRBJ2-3	CATQSTDTQYF	TGCGCCACCCAGAGCACAGATACGCAGTATTTT
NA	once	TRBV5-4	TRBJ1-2	CASSLEGIYGYTF	TGTGCCAGCAGCTTGGAGGGGATCTATGGCTACACCTTC
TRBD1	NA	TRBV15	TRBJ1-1	CATSSDRATEAFF	TGTGCCACCAGCAGCGACAGGGCCACTGAAGCTTTCTTT
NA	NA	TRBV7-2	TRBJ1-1	CASSITEFTEAFF	TGTGCCAGCAGCATCACCGAGTTCACTGAAGCTTTCTTT
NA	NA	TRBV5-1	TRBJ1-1	CASSLNQGATEAFF	TGCGCCAGCAGCTTGAACCAGGGTGCCACTGAAGCTTTCTTT
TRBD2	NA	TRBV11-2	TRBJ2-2	CASSLPTSGLSGELFF	TGTGCCAGCAGCTTACCCACTAGCGGGCTGTCGGGGGAGCTGTTTTTT
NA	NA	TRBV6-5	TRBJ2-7	CASSYSRSLPYEQYF	TGTGCCAGCAGTTACTCGCGGTCTCTCCCCTACGAGCAGTACTTC
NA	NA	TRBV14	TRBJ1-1	CASSPSGVPTEAFF	TGTGCCAGCAGCCCTTCAGGGGTGCCCACTGAAGCTTTCTTT
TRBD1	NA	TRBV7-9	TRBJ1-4	CASSLGTGGEKLFF	TGTGCCAGCAGCTTAGGGACAGGGGGTGAAAAACTGTTTTTT
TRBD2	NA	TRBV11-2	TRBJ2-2	CASRRLAGGWTGELFF	TGTGCCAGCAGGCGGCTAGCGGGAGGTTGGACCGGGGAGCTGTTTTTT
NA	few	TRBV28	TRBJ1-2	CASTLNKLYTF	TGTGCCAGCACCCTAAATAAGCTCTACACCTTC
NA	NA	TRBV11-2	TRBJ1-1	CASSLVRNTEAFF	TGTGCCAGCAGCTTGGTGAGGAACACTGAAGCTTTCTTT
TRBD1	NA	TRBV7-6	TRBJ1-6	CASSPGTGSSPLHF	TGTGCCAGCAGTCCTGGGACAGGGAGTTCACCCCTCCACTTT
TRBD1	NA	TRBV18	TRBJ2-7	CASSPDRGQEQYF	TGTGCCAGCTCACCCGACAGGGGGCAAGAGCAGTACTTC
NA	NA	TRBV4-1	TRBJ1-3	CASSQDFTGNTIYF	TGCGCCAGCAGCCAAGATTTCACTGGAAACACCATATATTTT